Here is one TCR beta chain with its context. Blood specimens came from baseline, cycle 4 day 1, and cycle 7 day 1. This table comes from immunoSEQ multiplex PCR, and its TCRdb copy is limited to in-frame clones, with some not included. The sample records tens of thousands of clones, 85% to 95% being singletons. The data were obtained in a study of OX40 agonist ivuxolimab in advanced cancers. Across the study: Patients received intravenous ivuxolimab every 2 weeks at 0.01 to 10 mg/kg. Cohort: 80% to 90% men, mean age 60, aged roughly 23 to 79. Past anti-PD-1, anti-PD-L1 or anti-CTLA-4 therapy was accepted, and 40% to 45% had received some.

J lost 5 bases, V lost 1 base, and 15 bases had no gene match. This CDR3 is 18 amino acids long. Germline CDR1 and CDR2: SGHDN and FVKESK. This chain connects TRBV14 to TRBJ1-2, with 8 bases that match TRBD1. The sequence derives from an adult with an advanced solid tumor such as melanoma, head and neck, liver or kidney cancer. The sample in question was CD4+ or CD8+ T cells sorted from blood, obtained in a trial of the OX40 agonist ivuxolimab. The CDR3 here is CASSQGKRVPRGPYGYTF. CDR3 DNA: TGTGCCAGCAGCCAAGGAAAGCGAGTCCCCAGGGGGCCATATGGCTACACCTTC. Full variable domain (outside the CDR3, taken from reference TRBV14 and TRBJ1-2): EAGVTQFPSHSVIEKGQTVTLRCDPISGHDNLYWYRRVMGKEIKFLLHFVKESKQDESGMPNNRFLAERTGGTYSTLKVQPAELEDSGVYFCASSQGKRVPRGPYGYTFGSGTRLTVV.